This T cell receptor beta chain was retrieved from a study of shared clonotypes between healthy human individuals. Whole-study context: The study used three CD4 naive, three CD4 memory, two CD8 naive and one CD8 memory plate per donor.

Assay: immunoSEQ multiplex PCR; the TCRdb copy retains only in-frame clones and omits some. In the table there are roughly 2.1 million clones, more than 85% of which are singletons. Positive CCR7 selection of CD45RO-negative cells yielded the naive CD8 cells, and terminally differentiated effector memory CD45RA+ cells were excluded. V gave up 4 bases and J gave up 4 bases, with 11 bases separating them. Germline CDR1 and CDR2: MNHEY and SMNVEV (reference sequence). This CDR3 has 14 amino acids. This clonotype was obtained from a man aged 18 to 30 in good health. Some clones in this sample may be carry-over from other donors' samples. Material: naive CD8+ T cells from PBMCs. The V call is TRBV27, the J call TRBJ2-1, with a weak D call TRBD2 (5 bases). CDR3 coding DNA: TGTGCCAGCAGTTATTCCGGGGATTACAATGAGCAGTTCTTC. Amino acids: CASSYSGDYNEQFF.